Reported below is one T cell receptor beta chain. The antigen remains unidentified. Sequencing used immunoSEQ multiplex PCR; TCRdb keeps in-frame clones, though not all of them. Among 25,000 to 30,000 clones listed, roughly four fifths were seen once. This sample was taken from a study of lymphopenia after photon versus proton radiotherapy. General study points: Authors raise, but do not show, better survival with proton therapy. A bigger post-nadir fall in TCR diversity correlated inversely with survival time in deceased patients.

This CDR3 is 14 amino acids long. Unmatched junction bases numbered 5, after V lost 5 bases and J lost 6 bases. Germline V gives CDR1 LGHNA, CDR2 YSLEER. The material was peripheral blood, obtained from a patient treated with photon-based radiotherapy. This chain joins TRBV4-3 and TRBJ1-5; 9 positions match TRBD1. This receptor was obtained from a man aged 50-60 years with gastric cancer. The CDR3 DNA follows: TGCGCCAGCAGCTTAGGACAGGGGTCTCAGCCCCAGCATTTT. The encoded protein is CASSLGQGSQPQHF.